The rows below give T cell receptor beta chains drawn from one sample of a study of beta chain features in type 1 diabetes. Sequenced by immunoSEQ multiplex PCR; TCRdb stores in-frame clones only, minus some. The table includes hundreds of thousands of clones, roughly 16% detected once. The sequenced sample consisted of naive CD4+ T cells from blood. The receptors derive from a man younger than 30 in good health. CDR3s include the opening cysteine and the closing phenylalanine or tryptophan. The D gene is left open where the match is weak. Clone size appears in some rows only: once, few, many, or a class for an expanded clone.

CDR3aa: CASRSRFSGYEQYF
CDR3nt: TGTGCCAGCCGCAGTCGGTTCAGTGGCTACGAGCAGTACTTC
d_gene: NA
abundance: few
v_gene: TRBV6-5
j_gene: TRBJ2-7

CDR3aa: CASSQGGGTGELFF
CDR3nt: TGTGCCAGCAGCCAGGGCGGCGGGACCGGGGAGCTGTTTTTT
d_gene: NA
abundance: NA
v_gene: TRBV7-6
j_gene: TRBJ2-2

CDR3aa: CASSQSQQLNQPQHF
CDR3nt: TGTGCCAGCAGCCAATCACAACAGCTGAATCAGCCCCAGCATTTT
d_gene: NA
abundance: NA
v_gene: TRBV16
j_gene: TRBJ1-5

CDR3aa: CAISTGEYYGYTF
CDR3nt: TGTGCCATCAGTACAGGGGAGTACTATGGCTACACCTTC
d_gene: TRBD1
abundance: many
v_gene: TRBV10-3
j_gene: TRBJ1-2

CDR3aa: CASSLTGGRYEQYF
CDR3nt: TGTGCCAGCAGCCTGACAGGGGGCAGGTACGAGCAGTACTTC
d_gene: TRBD1
abundance: NA
v_gene: TRBV7-8
j_gene: TRBJ2-7

CDR3aa: CASSRTSGERVETQYF
CDR3nt: TGTGCCAGCAGCCGGACTAGCGGGGAGCGGGTGGAGACCCAGTACTTC
d_gene: TRBD2
abundance: NA
v_gene: TRBV4-2
j_gene: TRBJ2-5

CDR3aa: CASSVEALAGVETQYF
CDR3nt: TGTGCCAGCAGCGTAGAGGCCCTAGCGGGGGTGGAGACCCAGTACTTC
d_gene: TRBD2
abundance: few
v_gene: TRBV9
j_gene: TRBJ2-5

CDR3aa: CASSLGDSYGYTF
CDR3nt: TGTGCCAGCAGCCTCGGGGACAGCTATGGCTACACCTTC
d_gene: TRBD1
abundance: few
v_gene: TRBV9
j_gene: TRBJ1-2

CDR3aa: CASGSLLGAGTEAFF
CDR3nt: TGTGCTAGTGGTTCGCTACTCGGGGCGGGAACTGAAGCTTTCTTT
d_gene: NA
abundance: NA
v_gene: TRBV12-5
j_gene: TRBJ1-1

CDR3aa: CARDRGEMNTEAFF
CDR3nt: TGTGCCCGTGACAGGGGCGAAATGAACACTGAAGCTTTCTTT
d_gene: TRBD1
abundance: NA
v_gene: TRBV30
j_gene: TRBJ1-1

CDR3aa: CASSLNNEQFF
CDR3nt: TGCGCCAGCAGCTTGAACAATGAGCAGTTCTTC
d_gene: NA
abundance: few
v_gene: TRBV5-1
j_gene: TRBJ2-1

CDR3aa: CASSSRGLEHNEQFF
CDR3nt: TGTGCCAGCAGCTCCCGGGGACTAGAACACAATGAGCAGTTCTTC
d_gene: TRBD2
abundance: NA
v_gene: TRBV9
j_gene: TRBJ2-1

CDR3aa: CASSQEELGLGTFF
CDR3nt: TGTGCCAGCAGCCAAGAGGAGTTGGGGTTGGGGACTTTCTTT
d_gene: NA
abundance: few
v_gene: TRBV4-2
j_gene: TRBJ1-1

CDR3aa: CASSVSSSRDMAFF
CDR3nt: TGTGCCAGCAGCGTCAGTAGTAGTAGAGACATGGCTTTCTTT
d_gene: NA
abundance: few
v_gene: TRBV9
j_gene: TRBJ1-1

CDR3aa: CSGQGQFSTDTQYF
CDR3nt: TGCAGCGGGCAGGGACAGTTTAGCACAGATACGCAGTATTTT
d_gene: TRBD1
abundance: NA
v_gene: TRBV29-1
j_gene: TRBJ2-3

CDR3aa: CASSLAGGGSGNTIYF
CDR3nt: TGCGCCAGCAGCTTGGCGGGAGGTGGGTCTGGAAACACCATATATTTT
d_gene: NA
abundance: NA
v_gene: TRBV5-1
j_gene: TRBJ1-3

CDR3aa: CASSSPSTDTQYF
CDR3nt: TGTGCCAGCAGCTCGCCCAGCACAGATACGCAGTATTTT
d_gene: NA
abundance: NA
v_gene: TRBV11-3
j_gene: TRBJ2-3

CDR3aa: CASSFGDRGQPQHF
CDR3nt: TGTGCCAGCAGCTTTGGGGACAGGGGTCAGCCCCAGCATTTT
d_gene: TRBD1
abundance: NA
v_gene: TRBV7-2
j_gene: TRBJ1-5

CDR3aa: CASRIGQLTEAFF
CDR3nt: TGTGCCAGCAGAATCGGACAGCTCACTGAAGCTTTCTTT
d_gene: NA
abundance: few
v_gene: TRBV2
j_gene: TRBJ1-1

CDR3aa: CASSGSGAGVVGELFF
CDR3nt: TGTGCCAGCAGCGGGTCAGGTGCGGGAGTAGTCGGGGAGCTGTTTTTT
d_gene: TRBD2
abundance: few
v_gene: TRBV28
j_gene: TRBJ2-2

CDR3aa: CAISDRLAGTDTQYF
CDR3nt: TGTGCCATCAGTGATCGACTAGCGGGGACAGATACGCAGTATTTT
d_gene: TRBD2
abundance: NA
v_gene: TRBV10-3
j_gene: TRBJ2-3

CDR3aa: CASSQESRAEQYF
CDR3nt: TGCGCCAGCAGCCAAGAATCGAGGGCCGAGCAGTACTTC
d_gene: NA
abundance: few
v_gene: TRBV4-1
j_gene: TRBJ2-7

CDR3aa: CASSVRQGPEAFF
CDR3nt: TGCGCCAGCAGCGTACGACAGGGGCCTGAAGCTTTCTTT
d_gene: TRBD1
abundance: NA
v_gene: TRBV4-1
j_gene: TRBJ1-1

CDR3aa: CASSSRDRDYNEQFF
CDR3nt: TGTGCCAGCAGTTCCCGGGACAGGGACTACAATGAGCAGTTCTTC
d_gene: TRBD1
abundance: few
v_gene: TRBV6-1
j_gene: TRBJ2-1

CDR3aa: CAISGVMNTEAFF
CDR3nt: TGTGCCATCAGCGGGGTGATGAACACTGAAGCTTTCTTT
d_gene: NA
abundance: NA
v_gene: TRBV10-3
j_gene: TRBJ1-1

CDR3aa: CAIRDTDTQYF
CDR3nt: TGTGCCATCAGGGACACAGATACGCAGTATTTT
d_gene: NA
abundance: many
v_gene: TRBV10-3
j_gene: TRBJ2-3

CDR3aa: CASSFGGETQYF
CDR3nt: TGCGCCAGCAGCTTTGGTGGAGAGACCCAGTACTTC
d_gene: NA
abundance: few
v_gene: TRBV5-1
j_gene: TRBJ2-5

CDR3aa: CASRSWPGSGNEQFF
CDR3nt: TGTGCCAGCAGAAGTTGGCCGGGGTCAGGGAATGAGCAGTTCTTC
d_gene: NA
abundance: few
v_gene: TRBV25-1
j_gene: TRBJ2-1

CDR3aa: CAWRRQGLPRSYGYTF
CDR3nt: TGTGCCTGGAGAAGACAGGGGCTACCGCGTAGCTATGGCTACACCTTC
d_gene: TRBD1
abundance: few
v_gene: TRBV30
j_gene: TRBJ1-2

CDR3aa: CASSMETVNTEAFF
CDR3nt: TGTGCCAGTAGCATGGAGACAGTAAACACTGAAGCTTTCTTT
d_gene: NA
abundance: few
v_gene: TRBV19
j_gene: TRBJ1-1

CDR3aa: CASSTSTGQRSTDTQYF
CDR3nt: TGTGCCAGCAGCACGAGTACGGGACAAAGGAGCACAGATACGCAGTATTTT
d_gene: NA
abundance: NA
v_gene: TRBV9
j_gene: TRBJ2-3

CDR3aa: CASSPAGSNQPQHF
CDR3nt: TGTGCCAGCAGCCCCGCGGGGAGCAATCAGCCCCAGCATTTT
d_gene: NA
abundance: few
v_gene: TRBV11-1
j_gene: TRBJ1-5

CDR3aa: CSVARGLGELFF
CDR3nt: TGCAGCGTTGCTCGGGGGCTCGGGGAGCTGTTTTTT
d_gene: NA
abundance: NA
v_gene: TRBV29-1
j_gene: TRBJ2-2

CDR3aa: CASSLALGQPQRTQYF
CDR3nt: TGTGCCAGCAGCTTAGCGCTCGGGCAGCCCCAACGGACCCAGTACTTC
d_gene: NA
abundance: NA
v_gene: TRBV7-9
j_gene: TRBJ2-5

CDR3aa: CASSLDANYGYTF
CDR3nt: TGTGCCAGCAGCTTAGACGCGAACTATGGCTACACCTTC
d_gene: NA
abundance: NA
v_gene: TRBV7-9
j_gene: TRBJ1-2

CDR3aa: CASSFRRGNSAREQYF
CDR3nt: TGCGCCAGCAGCTTCAGAAGGGGAAATTCCGCGCGGGAGCAGTACTTC
d_gene: NA
abundance: many
v_gene: TRBV5-1
j_gene: TRBJ2-7

CDR3aa: CASSTSGTDNQPQHF
CDR3nt: TGTGCCAGCAGTACATCCGGGACAGACAATCAGCCCCAGCATTTT
d_gene: TRBD1
abundance: NA
v_gene: TRBV7-2
j_gene: TRBJ1-5

CDR3aa: CAISGLLGTGSHEQYF
CDR3nt: TGTGCCATCAGTGGTTTACTAGGGACAGGTAGCCACGAGCAGTACTTC
d_gene: TRBD1
abundance: NA
v_gene: TRBV10-3
j_gene: TRBJ2-7

CDR3aa: CASSRQGLNTGELFF
CDR3nt: TGTGCCAGCAGCAGACAGGGGTTGAACACCGGGGAGCTGTTTTTT
d_gene: TRBD1
abundance: few
v_gene: TRBV7-9
j_gene: TRBJ2-2

CDR3aa: CASSSPWTSGLYNEQFF
CDR3nt: TGTGCCAGCAGCTCTCCATGGACTAGCGGGCTCTACAATGAGCAGTTCTTC
d_gene: TRBD2
abundance: NA
v_gene: TRBV7-9
j_gene: TRBJ2-1

CDR3aa: CAWSVFSGSSGNTIYF
CDR3nt: TGTGCCTGGAGTGTATTCTCGGGAAGCTCTGGAAACACCATATATTTT
d_gene: NA
abundance: NA
v_gene: TRBV30
j_gene: TRBJ1-3

CDR3aa: CASSTGQRPSTDTQYF
CDR3nt: TGCGCCAGCAGCACGGGACAGCGTCCTAGCACAGATACGCAGTATTTT
d_gene: TRBD1
abundance: NA
v_gene: TRBV5-1
j_gene: TRBJ2-3

CDR3aa: CASRIKRGSPLHF
CDR3nt: TGTGCCAGCAGAATCAAACGTGGTTCACCCCTCCACTTT
d_gene: NA
abundance: NA
v_gene: TRBV27
j_gene: TRBJ1-6

CDR3aa: CASSALAGMGTGTQYF
CDR3nt: TGTGCCAGCAGCGCACTAGCGGGTATGGGTACGGGTACGCAGTATTTT
d_gene: TRBD2
abundance: NA
v_gene: TRBV7-3
j_gene: TRBJ2-3

CDR3aa: CASSLKPGSNSPLHF
CDR3nt: TGTGCCAGCAGCTTAAAACCAGGGAGTAATTCACCCCTCCACTTT
d_gene: NA
abundance: NA
v_gene: TRBV7-3
j_gene: TRBJ1-6

CDR3aa: CASSYAMDRVLYGYTF
CDR3nt: TGTGCCAGCAGTTACGCAATGGACAGGGTCCTCTATGGCTACACCTTC
d_gene: TRBD1
abundance: NA
v_gene: TRBV6-5
j_gene: TRBJ1-2